Listed below are T cell receptor beta chains from one sample, sequenced in a study of cytomegalovirus exposure and HLA in healthy donors. Some clones are missing from TCRdb's copy, which holds only in-frame ones; the method was immunoSEQ multiplex PCR. The sample records about 150,000 clones, 68% being singletons. Sequencing was done on a sample of PBMCs. These receptors were obtained from a man in his sixties in good health and CMV-seronegative. CDR3s include the opening cysteine and the closing phenylalanine or tryptophan. The order of the fields is V gene, J gene, D gene, CDR3 length, clone size, CDR3 protein, CDR3 DNA. D genes are given only for firm matches. Some rows mark clone size as missing; the rest say once, few, many or name a class of expanded clone.

>TRBV9|TRBJ1-1|-|14|-
CASSPGEGYTEAFF
TGTGCCAGCAGCCCCGGGGAGGGGTATACTGAAGCTTTCTTT
>TRBV7-3|TRBJ1-3|TRBD1|15|-
CASSLATGIGNTIYF
TGTGCCAGCAGCTTGGCGACAGGGATCGGAAACACCATATATTTT
>TRBV9|TRBJ2-1|-|14|-
CASSVGAGDNEQFF
TGTGCCAGCAGCGTAGGAGCCGGAGACAATGAGCAGTTCTTC
>TRBV5-1|TRBJ1-4|TRBD1|16|-
CASSRGTEAINEKLFF
TGCGCCAGCAGCCGCGGGACAGAGGCAATTAATGAAAAACTGTTTTTT
>TRBV6-4|TRBJ1-1|TRBD1|13|-
CAIRQGARTEAFF
TGTGCCATCAGACAGGGGGCGCGTACTGAAGCTTTCTTT
>TRBV7-9|TRBJ1-2|-|12|-
CASSEFRDGYTF
TGTGCCAGCAGCGAATTCAGGGATGGCTACACCTTC
>TRBV5-4|TRBJ2-7|-|14|-
CASSVRDSSYEQYF
TGTGCCAGCAGCGTCCGGGACTCCTCCTACGAGCAGTACTTC
>TRBV29-1|TRBJ2-1|-|15|-
CSVRDRESSYNEQFF
TGCAGCGTTCGGGACCGGGAGAGCTCCTACAATGAGCAGTTCTTC
>TRBV6-5|TRBJ1-5|TRBD1|15|-
CASSASSRGNQPQHF
TGTGCCAGCAGTGCTTCTTCCAGGGGGAATCAGCCCCAGCATTTT
>TRBV4-3|TRBJ1-2|-|16|-
CASSQSSGQIVHGYTF
TGCGCCAGCAGTCAATCTTCCGGACAGATTGTTCATGGCTACACCTTC
>TRBV29-1|TRBJ1-1|TRBD1|14|few
CSVVRNRGTTEAFF
TGCAGCGTTGTGCGCAACAGGGGGACCACTGAAGCTTTCTTT
>TRBV5-5|TRBJ2-7|TRBD1|15|-
CASSFGQGGSGEQYF
TGTGCCAGCAGCTTCGGACAGGGTGGGTCAGGGGAGCAGTACTTC
>TRBV14|TRBJ2-7|TRBD2|18|-
CASSLIPPGTSPLYEQYF
TGTGCCAGCAGCCTCATCCCCCCCGGGACTAGCCCACTCTACGAGCAGTACTTC
>TRBV9|TRBJ2-5|TRBD2|15|few
CASSVGVAGGETQYF
TGTGCCAGCAGCGTAGGTGTAGCGGGAGGAGAGACCCAGTACTTC
>TRBV12-1|TRBJ2-7|-|14|-
CASSFTGEQYEQYF
TGTGCCAGCAGCTTTACGGGGGAGCAGTACGAGCAGTACTTC
>TRBV28|TRBJ1-6|-|15|-
CASSLAGEYNSPLHF
TGTGCCAGCAGTTTGGCAGGGGAATATAATTCACCCCTCCACTTT
>TRBV10-3|TRBJ2-3|-|15|once
CAISERTVSTDTQYF
TGTGCCATCAGTGAGAGAACAGTAAGCACAGATACGCAGTATTTT
>TRBV19|TRBJ1-1|-|14|-
CASRSAGAGTEAFF
TGTGCCAGTAGGTCGGCAGGGGCAGGCACTGAAGCTTTCTTT
>TRBV19|TRBJ2-3|TRBD1|15|-
CASSFDRASTDTQYF
TGTGCCAGTAGTTTCGACAGGGCAAGCACAGATACGCAGTATTTT
>TRBV19|TRBJ2-3|TRBD2|14|-
CASSLTSGTDTQYF
TGTGCCAGTAGCCTGACTAGCGGGACAGATACGCAGTATTTT
>TRBV28|TRBJ1-2|-|16|-
CASRIQTASLQYGYTF
TGTGCCAGCAGAATCCAGACAGCGTCCCTTCAGTATGGCTACACCTTC
>TRBV15|TRBJ2-7|-|13|once
CATSRGRYYEQYF
TGTGCCACCAGCAGAGGCAGGTACTACGAGCAGTACTTC
>TRBV10-3|TRBJ2-1|TRBD1|15|-
CAISESGQGYNEQFF
TGTGCCATCAGTGAGTCGGGACAGGGATACAATGAGCAGTTCTTC
>TRBV10-3|TRBJ2-7|-|13|few
CAISDRGSNEQYF
TGTGCCATCAGTGACAGGGGTAGCAACGAGCAGTACTTC
>TRBV7-2|TRBJ2-1|TRBD2|13|-
CASSSSGYNEQFF
TGTGCCAGCAGCTCTAGCGGATACAATGAGCAGTTCTTC
>TRBV7-8|TRBJ2-3|-|16|-
CASSLGLRDVTDTQYF
TGTGCCAGCAGCTTAGGTCTGCGGGACGTCACAGATACGCAGTATTTT
>TRBV28|TRBJ1-4|-|14|many
CASTPGDEVEKLFF
TGTGCCAGCACGCCAGGCGATGAAGTTGAAAAACTGTTTTTT
>TRBV6-5|TRBJ2-5|-|13|-
CASSYTSQETQYF
TGTGCCAGCAGTTACACTAGCCAAGAGACCCAGTACTTC
>TRBV10-1|TRBJ1-1|-|16|-
CASRTLDSEMNTEAFF
TGCGCCAGCAGGACCCTCGACAGCGAGATGAACACTGAAGCTTTCTTT
>TRBV6-4|TRBJ1-5|-|13|-
CASSLGGGQPQHF
TGTGCCAGCAGTCTAGGGGGGGGACAGCCCCAGCATTTT
>TRBV7-8|TRBJ2-1|TRBD2|13|-
CASSSGLDYEQFF
TGTGCCAGCAGCTCGGGACTAGATTATGAGCAGTTCTTC
>TRBV28|TRBJ2-3|-|16|-
CASSLPTDSSTDTQYF
TGTGCCAGCAGTTTACCTACAGATTCTAGCACAGATACGCAGTATTTT
>TRBV7-3|TRBJ1-1|TRBD1|12|few
CASSSGGGEAFF
TGTGCCAGCAGCTCAGGGGGCGGTGAAGCTTTCTTT
>TRBV5-6|TRBJ1-3|-|16|once
CASSSDLGDSGNTIYF
TGTGCCAGCAGCTCCGATCTAGGGGACTCTGGAAACACCATATATTTT
>TRBV2|TRBJ2-2|-|13|once
CASTLRNTGELFF
TGTGCCAGCACCCTACGGAACACCGGGGAGCTGTTTTTT